Listed here is a single TCR beta chain. V lost 4 bases and J lost 6, with 18 bases in between. There are 16 residues in the CDR3. Germline V CDR1 and CDR2: LGHNA, YNFKEQ. These data belong to a study of CD8 T cells in Susac syndrome. Reverse transcription of roughly 0.5 to 1 ug RNA was carried out with random hexamers. TCRdb ran MiXCR on the immunoSEQ multiplex PCR reads and lists one entry per CDR3 protein. Of over 150,000 distinct CDR3 sequences listed, about 93% were seen once; the top ten hold around 0.09%. Sequencing used CD4+ T cells from PBMCs. This TCR was recovered from a human donor with multiple sclerosis. V usage is TRBV4-2 and J usage is TRBJ1-4; possible D gene TRBD1, 6 bases. The chain's CDR3 is CASSPLITGFDEKLFF. Written as DNA, the CDR3 is TGTGCCAGCAGCCCCCTCATCACAGGGTTTGATGAAAAACTGTTTTTT.